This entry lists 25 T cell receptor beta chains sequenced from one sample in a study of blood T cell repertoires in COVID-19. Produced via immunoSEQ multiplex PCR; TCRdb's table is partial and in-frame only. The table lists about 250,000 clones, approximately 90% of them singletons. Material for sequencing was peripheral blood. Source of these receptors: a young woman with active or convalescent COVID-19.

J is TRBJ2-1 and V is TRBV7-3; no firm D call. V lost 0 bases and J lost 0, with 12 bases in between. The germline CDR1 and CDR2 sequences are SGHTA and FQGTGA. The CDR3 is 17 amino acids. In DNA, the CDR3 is TGTGCCAGCAGCTTAACTGCAGGCCTGAGCTCCTACAATGAGCAGTTCTTC. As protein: CASSLTAGLSSYNEQFF.

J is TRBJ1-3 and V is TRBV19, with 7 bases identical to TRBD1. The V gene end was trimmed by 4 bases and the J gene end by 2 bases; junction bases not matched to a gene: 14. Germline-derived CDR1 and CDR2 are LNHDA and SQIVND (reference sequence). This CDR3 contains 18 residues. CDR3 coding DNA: TGTGCCAGTAGTAACCACCGGGGCCAGGGGGGCCCTGGAAACACCATATATTTT. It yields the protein CASSNHRGQGGPGNTIYF.

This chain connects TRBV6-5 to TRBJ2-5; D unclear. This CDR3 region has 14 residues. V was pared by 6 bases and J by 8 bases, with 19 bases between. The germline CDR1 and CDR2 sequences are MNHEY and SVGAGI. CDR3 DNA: TGTGCCAGCAGCGAGACTCGCACGGTGGTTACCCAGTACTTC. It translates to CASSETRTVVTQYF.

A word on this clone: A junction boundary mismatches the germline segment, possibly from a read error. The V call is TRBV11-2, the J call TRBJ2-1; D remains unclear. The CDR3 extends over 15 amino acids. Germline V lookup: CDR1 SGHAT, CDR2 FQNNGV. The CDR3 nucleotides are TGTGCCAGCAGCTTAAACGGCTCCCGCTACAGTGAGCAGTTCTTC. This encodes CASSLNGSRYSEQFF.

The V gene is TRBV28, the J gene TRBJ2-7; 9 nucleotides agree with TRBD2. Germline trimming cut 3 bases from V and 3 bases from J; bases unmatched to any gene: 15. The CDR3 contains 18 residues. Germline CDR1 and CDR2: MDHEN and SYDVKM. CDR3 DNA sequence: TGTGCCAGCAGTTTCAAATATAACCTAGCGGGGTGGGACTACGAGCAGTACTTC. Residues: CASSFKYNLAGWDYEQYF.

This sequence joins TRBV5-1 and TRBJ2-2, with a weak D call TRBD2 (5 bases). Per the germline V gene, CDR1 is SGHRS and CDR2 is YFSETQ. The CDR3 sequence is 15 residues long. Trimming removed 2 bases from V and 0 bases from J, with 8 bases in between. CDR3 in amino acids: CASSLSGTNTGELFF. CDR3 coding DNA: TGCGCCAGCAGCTTATCGGGGACGAACACCGGGGAGCTGTTTTTT.

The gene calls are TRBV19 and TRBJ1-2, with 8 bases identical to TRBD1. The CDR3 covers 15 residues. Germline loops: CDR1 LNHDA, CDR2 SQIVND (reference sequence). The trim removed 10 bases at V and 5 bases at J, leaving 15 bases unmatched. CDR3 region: CATSGGGQGLYGYTF. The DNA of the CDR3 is TGTGCCACCTCAGGGGGCGGACAGGGTCTATATGGCTACACCTTC.

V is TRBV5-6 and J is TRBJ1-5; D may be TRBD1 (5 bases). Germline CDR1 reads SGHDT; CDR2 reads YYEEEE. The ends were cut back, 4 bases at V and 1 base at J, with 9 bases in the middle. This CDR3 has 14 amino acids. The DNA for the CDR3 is TGTGCCAGCAGCCGGGGGGAAAGCAATCAGCCCCAGCATTTT. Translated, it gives CASSRGESNQPQHF. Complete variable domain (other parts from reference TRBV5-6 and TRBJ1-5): DAGVTQSPTHLIKTRGQQVTLRCSPKSGHDTVSWYQQALGQGPQFIFQYYEEEERQRGNFPDRFSGHQFPNYSSELNVNALLLGDSALYLCASSRGESNQPQHFGDGTRLSIL.

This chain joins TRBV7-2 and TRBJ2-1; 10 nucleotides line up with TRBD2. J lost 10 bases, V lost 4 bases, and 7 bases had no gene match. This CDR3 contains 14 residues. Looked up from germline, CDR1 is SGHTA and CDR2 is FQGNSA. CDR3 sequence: CASSSSGGVEEQFF. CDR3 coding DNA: TGTGCCAGCAGCTCAAGCGGGGGGGTAGAAGAGCAGTTCTTC.

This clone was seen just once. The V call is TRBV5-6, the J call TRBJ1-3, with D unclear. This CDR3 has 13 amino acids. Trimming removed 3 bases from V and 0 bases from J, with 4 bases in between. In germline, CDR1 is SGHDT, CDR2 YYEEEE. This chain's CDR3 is CASSWASGNTIYF. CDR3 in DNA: TGTGCCAGCAGCTGGGCCTCTGGAAACACCATATATTTT.

For the CDR3, the DNA is TGCGCCAGCAGCTACCAACAGGTCTCGAGCTCCTACAATGAGCAGTTCTTC. Protein product: CASSYQQVSSSYNEQFF. The chain combines TRBV5-1 with TRBJ2-1; D perhaps matches TRBD1 (5 bases). V gave up 3 bases and J gave up 0 bases, with 16 bases separating them. CDR3 length: 17 residues. Germline V lookup: CDR1 SGHRS, CDR2 YFSETQ. The full variable domain, its missing parts supplied by reference TRBV5-1 and TRBJ2-1, is KAGVTQTPRYLIKTRGQQVTLSCSPISGHRSVSWYQQTPGQGLQFLFEYFSETQRNKGNFPGRFSGRQFSNSRSEMNVSTLELGDSALYLCASSYQQVSSSYNEQFFGPGTRLTVL.

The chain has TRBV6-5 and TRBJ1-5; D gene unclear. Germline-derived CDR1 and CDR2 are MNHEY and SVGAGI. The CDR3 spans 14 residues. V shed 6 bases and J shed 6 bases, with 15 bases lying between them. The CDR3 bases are TGTGCCAGCAGCGTATCGGGGTGGGGTCAGCCCCAGCATTTT. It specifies CASSVSGWGQPQHF.

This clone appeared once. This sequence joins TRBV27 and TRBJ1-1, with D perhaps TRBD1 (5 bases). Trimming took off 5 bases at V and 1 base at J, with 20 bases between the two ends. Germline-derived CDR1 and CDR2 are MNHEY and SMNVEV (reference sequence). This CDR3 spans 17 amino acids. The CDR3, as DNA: TGTGCCAGCAGTCCTCACCTGGGGGGGTCCGGGAACACTGAAGCTTTCTTT. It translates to CASSPHLGGSGNTEAFF.

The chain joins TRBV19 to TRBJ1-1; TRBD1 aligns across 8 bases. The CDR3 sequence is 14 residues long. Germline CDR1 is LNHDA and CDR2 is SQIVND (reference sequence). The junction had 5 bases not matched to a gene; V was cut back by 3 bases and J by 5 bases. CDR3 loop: CASSIQGARTEAFF. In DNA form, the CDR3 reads TGTGCCAGTAGTATTCAGGGGGCGCGGACTGAAGCTTTCTTT.

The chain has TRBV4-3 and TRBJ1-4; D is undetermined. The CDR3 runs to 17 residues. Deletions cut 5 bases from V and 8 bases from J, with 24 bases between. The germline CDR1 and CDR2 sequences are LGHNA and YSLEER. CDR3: CASSRALSEGLTEKLFF. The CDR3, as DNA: TGCGCCAGCAGCAGGGCCCTAAGCGAGGGCCTTACGGAAAAACTGTTTTTT.

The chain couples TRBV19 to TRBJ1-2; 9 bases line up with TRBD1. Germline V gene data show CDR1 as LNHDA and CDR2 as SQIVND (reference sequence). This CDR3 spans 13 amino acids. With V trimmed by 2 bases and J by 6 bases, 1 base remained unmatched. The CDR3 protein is CASSIWDRDGYTF. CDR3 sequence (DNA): TGTGCCAGTAGTATATGGGACAGGGATGGCTACACCTTC.

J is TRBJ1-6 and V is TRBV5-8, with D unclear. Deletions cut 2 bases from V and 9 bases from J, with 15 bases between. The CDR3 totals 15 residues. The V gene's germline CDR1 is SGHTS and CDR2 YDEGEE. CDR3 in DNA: TGTGCCAGCAGCTTACTGGGAGCGGTGGGTTCACCCCTCCACTTT. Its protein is CASSLLGAVGSPLHF. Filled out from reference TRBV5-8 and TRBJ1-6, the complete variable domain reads EAGVTQSPTHLIKTRGQQATLRCSPISGHTSVYWYQQALGLGLQFLLWYDEGEERNRGNFPPRFSGRQFPNYSSELNVNALELEDSALYLCASSLLGAVGSPLHFGNGTRLTVT.

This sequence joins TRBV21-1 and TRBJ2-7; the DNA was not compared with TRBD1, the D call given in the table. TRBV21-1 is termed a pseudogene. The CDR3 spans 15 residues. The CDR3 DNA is TGTGCCAGCAGCCCACCTCTACAGGGCTCCAACGAGCAGTACTTC. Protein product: CASSPPLQGSNEQYF.

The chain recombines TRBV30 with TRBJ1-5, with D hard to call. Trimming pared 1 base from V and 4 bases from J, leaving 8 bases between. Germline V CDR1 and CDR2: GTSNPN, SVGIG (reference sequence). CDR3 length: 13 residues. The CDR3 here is CAWSGSVNQPQHF. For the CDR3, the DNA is TGTGCCTGGAGTGGGTCGGTAAATCAGCCCCAGCATTTT.

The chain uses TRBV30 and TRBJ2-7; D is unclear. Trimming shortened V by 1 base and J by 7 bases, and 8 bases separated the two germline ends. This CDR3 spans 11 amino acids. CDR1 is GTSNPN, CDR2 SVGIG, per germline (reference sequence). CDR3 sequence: CAWSADIEQYF. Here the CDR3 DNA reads TGTGCCTGGAGTGCCGACATAGAGCAGTACTTC.

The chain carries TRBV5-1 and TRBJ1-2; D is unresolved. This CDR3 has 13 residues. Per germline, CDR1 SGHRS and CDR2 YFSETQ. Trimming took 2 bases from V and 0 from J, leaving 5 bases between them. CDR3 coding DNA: TGCGCCAGCAGCTTCAACACTAACTATGGCTACACCTTC. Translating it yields CASSFNTNYGYTF.

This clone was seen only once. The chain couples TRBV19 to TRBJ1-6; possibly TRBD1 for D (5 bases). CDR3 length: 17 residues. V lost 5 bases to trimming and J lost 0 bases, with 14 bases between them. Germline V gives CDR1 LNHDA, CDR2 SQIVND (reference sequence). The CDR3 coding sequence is TGTGCCAGTAGTTCTCGGACACAGAGCTCCTATAATTCACCCCTCCACTTT. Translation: CASSSRTQSSYNSPLHF.

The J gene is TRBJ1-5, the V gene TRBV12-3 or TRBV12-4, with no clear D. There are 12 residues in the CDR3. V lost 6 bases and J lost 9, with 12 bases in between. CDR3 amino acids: CASSPDRRPQHF. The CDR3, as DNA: TGTGCCAGCAGCCCGGATCGGAGGCCCCAGCATTTT.

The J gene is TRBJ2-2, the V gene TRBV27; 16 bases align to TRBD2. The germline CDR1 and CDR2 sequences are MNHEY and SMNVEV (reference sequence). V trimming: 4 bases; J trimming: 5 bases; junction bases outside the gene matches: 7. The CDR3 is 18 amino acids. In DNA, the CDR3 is TGTGCCAGCAGTTACGGGACTAGCGGGGGGGCTTTAACCGGGGAGCTGTTTTTT. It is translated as CASSYGTSGGALTGELFF.

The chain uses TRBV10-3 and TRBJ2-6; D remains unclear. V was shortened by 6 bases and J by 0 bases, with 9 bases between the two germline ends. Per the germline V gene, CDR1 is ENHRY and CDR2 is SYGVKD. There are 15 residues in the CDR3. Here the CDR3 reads CAIRAEVSGANVLTF. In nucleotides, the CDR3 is TGTGCCATCAGAGCTGAGGTCTCTGGGGCCAACGTCCTGACTTTC.